This T cell receptor beta chain was found in a study of shared clonotypes between healthy human individuals. CD45RO-negative, CCR7-positively selected cells formed the naive CD8 fraction, excluding terminally differentiated effector memory CD45RA+ cells. Clones were sequenced by immunoSEQ multiplex PCR, and TCRdb holds only the in-frame ones, with some missing. Of about 820,000 clones in the sample, more than 85% are singletons; the top ten hold about 25%. The CDR3 has 13 amino acids. Germline-derived CDR1 and CDR2 are MRHNA and SNTAGT. Trimming cost V 2 bases and J 3 bases, with 8 bases left between them.

The chain carries TRBV6-4 and TRBJ2-7; no clear D gene. The TCR was taken from a man aged 30 to 39 in good health. The sample consisted of naive CD8+ T cells sorted from blood. The CDR3: CASSDAEGYEQYF. CDR3 nucleotide sequence: TGTGCCAGCAGTGACGCTGAAGGCTACGAGCAGTACTTC.